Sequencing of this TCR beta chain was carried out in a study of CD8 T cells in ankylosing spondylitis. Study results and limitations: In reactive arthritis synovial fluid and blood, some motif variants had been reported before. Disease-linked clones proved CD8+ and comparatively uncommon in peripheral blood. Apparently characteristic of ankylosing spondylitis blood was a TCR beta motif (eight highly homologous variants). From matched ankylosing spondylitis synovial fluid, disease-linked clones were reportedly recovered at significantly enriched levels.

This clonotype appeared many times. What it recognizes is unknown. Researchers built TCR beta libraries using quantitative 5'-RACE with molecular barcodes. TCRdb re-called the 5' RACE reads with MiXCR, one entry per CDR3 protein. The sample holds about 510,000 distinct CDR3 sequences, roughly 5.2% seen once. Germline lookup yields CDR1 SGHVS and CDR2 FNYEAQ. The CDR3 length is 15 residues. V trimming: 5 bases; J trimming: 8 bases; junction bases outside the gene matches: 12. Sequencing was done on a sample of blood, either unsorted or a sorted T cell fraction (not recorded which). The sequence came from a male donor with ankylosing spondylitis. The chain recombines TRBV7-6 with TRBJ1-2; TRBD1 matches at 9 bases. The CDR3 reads CASSRPGTGIGGYTF. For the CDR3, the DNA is TGTGCCAGCAGCCGTCCCGGGACAGGGATTGGGGGCTACACCTTC.